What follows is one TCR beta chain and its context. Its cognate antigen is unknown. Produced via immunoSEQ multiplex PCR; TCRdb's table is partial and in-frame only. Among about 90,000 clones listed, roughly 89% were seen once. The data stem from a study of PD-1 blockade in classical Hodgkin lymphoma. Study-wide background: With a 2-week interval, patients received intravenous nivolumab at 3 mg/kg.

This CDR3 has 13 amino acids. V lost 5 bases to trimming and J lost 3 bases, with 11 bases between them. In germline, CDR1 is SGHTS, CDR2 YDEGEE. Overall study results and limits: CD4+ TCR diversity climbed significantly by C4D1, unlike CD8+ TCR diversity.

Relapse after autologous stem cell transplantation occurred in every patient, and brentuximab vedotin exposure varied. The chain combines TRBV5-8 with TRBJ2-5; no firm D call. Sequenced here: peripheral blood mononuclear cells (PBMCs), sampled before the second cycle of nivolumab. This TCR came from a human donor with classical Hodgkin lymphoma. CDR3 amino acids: CASRATGKETQYF. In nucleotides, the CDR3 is TGTGCCAGCAGGGCCACGGGTAAAGAGACCCAGTACTTC.